This T cell receptor (beta chain) emerged from a study of T cell repertoires in cytomegalovirus infection. Study in general: Used in the study were CMV epitopes, some recently identified and HLA-C-restricted, others well-studied and HLA-B-restricted. It can be stated that public TCR beta signatures indicated CMV infection as well as a matching HLA type.

TCRdb analysed the reads with MiXCR anew, one entry per CDR3 protein. The table has about 570,000 distinct CDR3 sequences, 40% seen once. Worth noting for this clonotype: The antigen is unknown.

The CDR3 has 13 amino acids. Per germline, CDR1 SGHTA and CDR2 FQGTGA. The V and J ends lost 5 bases and 9 bases, in that order; junction bases with no gene match: 7. This specimen consisted of cultured PBMCs, obtained from culture after CMV antigen stimulation. The sequence derives from a human donor in good health (CMV status not recorded). Some clones in this sample may be carry-over from other donors' samples. The chain joins TRBV7-3 to TRBJ2-1; TRBD2 matches 7 bases. The CDR3 loop is CASSPSGVGEQFF. The CDR3, as DNA: TGTGCCAGCAGCCCCAGCGGGGTGGGTGAGCAGTTCTTC.